This T cell receptor (beta chain) was sequenced during a study of regulatory T cells in long-lasting Graves disease. Time point denoted: persistent/refractory GD, antithyroid drugs over 5 years with positive TRAb. The TCR library was made from RNA that had been extracted from PBMCs in TRIzol. CDR1 is DFQATT and CDR2 is SNEGSKA in the germline V gene (reference sequence). The CDR3 runs 16 residues. V was pared by 5 bases and J by 8 bases, with 16 bases of the junction left unmatched. Libraries of TCR beta came from iRepertoire HTBI primers plus Arm-PCR of CDR3 regions. TCRdb re-analysed the multiplex PCR reads in MiXCR, keeping a single row per CDR3 protein. In the table there are 400,000 to 600,000 distinct CDR3 sequences, about 22% of which are singletons.

The chain joins TRBV20-1 to TRBJ2-1, with 9 bases lining up with TRBD1. This receptor was taken from a female donor with Graves disease. Specimen: peripheral blood mononuclear cells (PBMCs), collected when the disease was refractory, from a patient treated with antithyroid drugs. The CDR3 reads CSALPRRDRARDEQFF. Here the CDR3 DNA reads TGCAGTGCTCTCCCCCGCCGGGACAGGGCCAGGGATGAGCAGTTCTTC.